One and the same sample provided the 25 T cell receptor beta chains below, sequenced in a study of blood T cell repertoires in COVID-19. This table comes from immunoSEQ multiplex PCR, and its TCRdb copy is limited to in-frame clones, with some not included. The table records under 150,000 clones, 75% to 90% of them present only once. Sequenced: peripheral blood. These receptors came from a woman aged 50 to 60 who had recovered from COVID-19.

The V gene is TRBV5-1, the J gene TRBJ1-2; 7 bases are a match to TRBD1. This CDR3 has 14 residues. Losses at the gene ends were 5 bases for V and 8 bases for J; bases not matched to a gene: 12. Germline V gene lookup returns CDR1 SGHRS and CDR2 YFSETQ. CDR3 sequence (DNA): TGCGCCAGCAGAATGATACAGGGGACAATAGGCTACACCTTC. Translating gives CASRMIQGTIGYTF. The variable domain in full, with the rest retrieved from reference TRBV5-1 and TRBJ1-2, is KAGVTQTPRYLIKTRGQQVTLSCSPISGHRSVSWYQQTPGQGLQFLFEYFSETQRNKGNFPGRFSGRQFSNSRSEMNVSTLELGDSALYLCASRMIQGTIGYTFGSGTRLTVV.

The rearrangement links TRBV7-3 to TRBJ2-5; D remains ambiguous. The germline gives CDR1 SGHTA, CDR2 FQGTGA. The CDR3 spans 14 residues. V lost 2 bases and J 0 bases, leaving 7 bases between the germline ends. The CDR3 coding sequence is TGTGCCAGCAGCTTAGGCGGCTACCAAGAGACCCAGTACTTC. Protein: CASSLGGYQETQYF.

This clone appeared once. J is TRBJ1-6 and V is TRBV25-1; 8 bases match TRBD1. Per germline, CDR1 MGHDK and CDR2 SYGVNS. The CDR3 totals 15 residues. V lost 1 base and J lost 7; bases outside the gene matches: 3. DNA for the CDR3: TGTGCCAGCAGTGAATCCCGACAGGGGAATTCACCCCTCCACTTT. Its translation: CASSESRQGNSPLHF.

This chain joins TRBV14 and TRBJ2-7; D is ambiguous. Between the trimmed V and J ends, which lost 1 base and 3 bases, there was a span of 7 bases. The CDR3 sequence is 13 residues long. The V gene's germline CDR1 is SGHDN and CDR2 FVKESK. For the CDR3, the DNA is TGTGCCAGCAGCCAAGGACTTTTCTACGAGCAGTACTTC. As protein: CASSQGLFYEQYF.

The CDR3 spells CASSPRRSGVNTGELFF. The CDR3 nucleotides are TGTGCCAGCAGTCCACGCCGGAGCGGAGTGAACACCGGGGAGCTGTTTTTT. The rearrangement links TRBV7-2 to TRBJ2-2; tentative D call: TRBD2 (5 bases). Germline CDR1 SGHTA, CDR2 FQGNSA. Trimming removed 6 bases from V and 1 base from J, with 18 bases in between. This CDR3 is 17 amino acids long.

The chain couples TRBV7-8 to TRBJ2-1; 10 bases fit TRBD2. This CDR3 has 16 residues. Germline V gives CDR1 SGHVS, CDR2 FQNEAQ. The trim removed 5 bases at V and 4 bases at J, leaving 8 bases unmatched. CDR3 DNA: TGTGCCAGCAGCCTCCATCTAGCGGGGGTATACAATGAGCAGTTCTTC. Protein product: CASSLHLAGVYNEQFF. Full variable domain (outside the CDR3, taken from reference TRBV7-8 and TRBJ2-1): GAGVSQSPRYKVAKRGQDVALRCDPISGHVSLFWYQQALGQGPEFLTYFQNEAQLDKSGLPSDRFFAERPEGSVSTLKIQRTQQEDSAVYLCASSLHLAGVYNEQFFGPGTRLTVL.

This chain links TRBV7-9 with TRBJ1-4; D is possibly TRBD1 (5 bases). This CDR3 has 11 residues. Trimming shortened V by 3 bases and J by 13 bases, and 9 bases separated the two germline ends. The germline gives CDR1 SEHNR, CDR2 FQNEAQ (reference sequence). Here the CDR3 DNA reads TGTGCCAGCAGCTTCGTCGACAGACTGTTTTTT. Translated: CASSFVDRLFF.

V usage is TRBV5-6 and J usage is TRBJ2-3; D is possibly TRBD1 (7 bases). The CDR3 extends over 14 amino acids. Germline V gives CDR1 SGHDT, CDR2 YYEEEE. V dropped 4 bases and J dropped 2 bases, with 11 bases sitting between them. As DNA, the CDR3 is TGTGCCAGCAGCCGCAGGGGGGCCACAGATACGCAGTATTTT. It yields the protein CASSRRGATDTQYF.

The chain uses TRBV9 and TRBJ1-4, with D unclear. Germline V gives CDR1 SGDLS, CDR2 YYNGEE. This CDR3 has 14 residues. The V gene lost 1 base and the J gene lost 0 bases, with 4 bases spanning the gap. This chain's CDR3 is CASSVSATNEKLFF. CDR3 nucleotide sequence: TGTGCCAGCAGCGTATCCGCAACTAATGAAAAACTGTTTTTT.

The chain is built from TRBV6-5 and TRBJ2-3; D perhaps matches TRBD2 (5 bases). The CDR3 totals 15 residues. Germline CDR1 reads MNHEY; CDR2 reads SVGAGI. Trimming pared 6 bases from V and 1 base from J, leaving 14 bases between. Here the CDR3 reads CASRPLESRTDTQYF. CDR3 DNA: TGTGCCAGCAGACCACTAGAGTCCCGCACAGATACGCAGTATTTT.

The chain employs TRBV27 and TRBJ2-4, with D possibly matching TRBD1 (5 bases). Germline CDR1 is MNHEY and CDR2 is SMNVEV (reference sequence). The CDR3 totals 14 residues. Trimming took 3 bases from V and 2 from J, leaving 8 bases between them. The CDR3 region has the DNA TGTGCCAGCAGTTTTCAGGGTTCCAAAAACATTCAGTACTTC. Protein: CASSFQGSKNIQYF.

The chain employs TRBV5-4 and TRBJ1-1, with D perhaps TRBD1 (5 bases). CDR3 length equals 13 residues. V lost 0 bases to trimming and J lost 7 bases, with 10 bases between them. Germline CDR1 SGHNT, CDR2 YYREEE (reference sequence). The CDR3 DNA is TGTGCCAGCAGCTTGGCCTGGGGGGGTGAAGCTTTCTTT. Protein product: CASSLAWGGEAFF.

In regard to this clone: Other nucleotide sequences in the sample specify the same CDR3. Here the CDR3 DNA reads TGCAGTGCTTTGGACAGCACTGAAGCTTTCTTT. Its protein is CSALDSTEAFF. V and J are TRBV20-1 and TRBJ1-1; a possible D gene is TRBD1 (6 bases). CDR1 and CDR2 (germline): DFQATT, SNEGSKA (reference sequence). This CDR3 has 11 amino acids. Trimming left V 5 bases short and J 4 bases short, with 8 bases between.

The rearrangement joins TRBV5-1 to TRBJ2-5, with 9 bases matching TRBD1. After removal of 0 bases from V and 2 bases from J, the junction contained 5 bases not matched to a gene. The CDR3 has 16 amino acids. CDR1 is SGHRS and CDR2 is YFSETQ in the germline V gene. CDR3 region: CASSLGTGAKQETQYF. For the CDR3, the DNA is TGCGCCAGCAGCTTGGGGACAGGGGCAAAACAAGAGACCCAGTACTTC.

The CDR3 protein is CASRSSGRADEQFF. The CDR3 DNA reads as TGTGCCAGTAGGTCTAGCGGGAGGGCCGATGAGCAGTTCTTC. The J gene is TRBJ2-1, the V gene TRBV19, with 12 bases fitting TRBD2. This CDR3 is 14 amino acids long. Germline CDR1 LNHDA, CDR2 SQIVND (reference sequence). V dropped 6 bases and J dropped 8; count of bases not matched to a gene: 5.

The CDR3 DNA follows: TGTGCTAGTGGTTTGGTGGGGGCGGACACCGGGGAGCTGTTTTTT. This translates into CASGLVGADTGELFF. The rearrangement uses TRBV12-5 and TRBJ2-2, with a possible D match to TRBD1 (6 bases). This CDR3 has 15 residues. Trimming removed 0 bases at V and 3 bases at J, with 8 bases between. Germline V CDR1 and CDR2: LGHNT, FRNRAP.

Comments on this clone: A read error may produce the germline difference seen at one junction end. The rearrangement uses TRBV9 and TRBJ1-5; 8 bases are a match to TRBD1. Germline loops: CDR1 SGDLS, CDR2 YYNGEE. This CDR3 region has 14 residues. CDR3: CTSSVVGQGGPQHF. The CDR3 nucleotides read TGTACCAGCAGCGTAGTTGGACAGGGTGGGCCCCAGCATTTT.

The J gene is TRBJ2-5, the V gene TRBV6-5; the D gene is possibly TRBD1 (5 bases). CDR3 length: 13 amino acids. Germline CDR1 reads MNHEY; CDR2 reads SVGAGI. The V end was cut by 5 bases, the J end by 1 base, with 8 bases between. The CDR3 nucleotides are TGTGCCAGCAGTCGGACAATCCAAGAGACCCAGTACTTC. This sequence encodes CASSRTIQETQYF.

The chain carries TRBV28 and TRBJ2-7; D is unresolved. V lost 1 base, J lost 3 bases, and 7 bases lay in between. This CDR3 spans 13 amino acids. Germline loops: CDR1 MDHEN, CDR2 SYDVKM. The CDR3 DNA is TGTGCCAGCAGTTTATCCCCGAGCTACGAGCAGTACTTC. Translated, it gives CASSLSPSYEQYF.

The rearrangement joins TRBV2 to TRBJ1-2; 7 bases are a match to TRBD1. CDR3 length: 14 amino acids. CDR1 SNHLY and CDR2 FYNNEI come from the germline V gene. Unmatched junction bases numbered 4, after V lost 6 bases and J lost 0 bases. CDR3 sequence reads: CASSGTVANYGYTF. CDR3 DNA: TGTGCCAGCAGCGGGACAGTTGCTAACTATGGCTACACCTTC.

V and J are TRBV5-6 and TRBJ1-1; 8 nucleotides align to TRBD1. The germline CDR1 and CDR2 sequences are SGHDT and YYEEEE. There are 13 residues in the CDR3. After removal of 3 bases from V and 4 bases from J, the junction contained 2 bases not matched to a gene. The chain's CDR3 is CASSSGTGTEAFF. CDR3 coding DNA: TGTGCCAGCAGCTCCGGGACAGGCACTGAAGCTTTCTTT.

The chain carries TRBV3-1 (or the pseudogene TRBV3-2) and TRBJ1-1; 10 bases are a match to TRBD1. Germline V gene data show CDR1 as LGHDT and CDR2 as YNNKEL (reference sequence). Trimming at V came to 4 bases and at J to 10 bases, leaving 6 bases not matched to a gene. This CDR3 comprises 13 residues. The CDR3 DNA sequence: TGTGCCAGCAGCCTTGGACAGGGGGGAGTAGCTTTCTTT. It translates to CASSLGQGGVAFF.

The gene calls are TRBV27 and TRBJ2-7, with 9 bases aligning to TRBD1. CDR3 length equals 12 residues. The V gene's germline CDR1 is MNHEY and CDR2 SMNVEV (reference sequence). J lost 5 bases, V lost 6 bases, and 2 bases had no gene match. The DNA of the CDR3 is TGTGCCAGCAGGGACAGGGGAAACGAGCAGTACTTC. It yields the protein CASRDRGNEQYF.

The J gene is TRBJ1-5, the V gene TRBV4-1, with a tentative D call TRBD1 (5 bases). This CDR3 contains 13 residues. Germline V CDR1 and CDR2: MGHRA, YSYEKL. Trimming pared 3 bases from V and 6 bases from J, leaving 9 bases between. CDR3 sequence: CASSQQGPQPQHF. The CDR3 bases are TGCGCCAGCAGCCAGCAGGGCCCTCAGCCCCAGCATTTT.

V is TRBV7-2 and J is TRBJ2-3; tentatively, D is TRBD1 (5 bases). The CDR3 spans 15 residues. V was trimmed by 3 bases and J by 5 bases, leaving 15 bases between them. CDR1 is SGHTA, CDR2 FQGNSA, per germline. CDR3 amino acids: CASSFYKGVGDTQYF. CDR3 nucleotides: TGTGCCAGCAGCTTTTACAAAGGGGTGGGAGATACGCAGTATTTT.